This T cell receptor (beta chain) comes out of a study of blood T cell repertoires in COVID-19. V was clipped by 6 bases and J by 2 bases; unmatched bases: 8. Per germline, CDR1 SGHRS and CDR2 YFSETQ. The CDR3 length is 15 residues. Participants' own reports of clinical history determined their cohort assignment. Methods used by the authors: Scientists estimated how many nucleated cells there were by amplifying reference gene primers. The data were produced by immunoSEQ multiplex PCR, yet TCRdb's version contains in-frame clones alone and is incomplete. D and trimming come from the DNA, and the V and J calls and clone size come from that table. Of about 350,000 clones listed, about 90% are singletons.

The sequence came from a woman in her 30s who had recovered from COVID-19. Material: PBMCs or T cells enriched from blood (not recorded which). The chain carries TRBV5-1 and TRBJ1-2, with 9 bases that match TRBD1. CDR3 in amino acids: CASTRGQGVNYGYTF. The CDR3 DNA reads as TGCGCCAGCACCCGGGGACAGGGAGTAAACTATGGCTACACCTTC.